This T cell receptor (beta chain) was captured by sequencing in a study of blood T cell repertoires in COVID-19. Study-level information: Samples of COVID-19 (acute and convalescent) were obtained from the United States, Italy and Spain.

Worth noting for this clone: Other nucleotide sequences from this sample produce the same CDR3.

Some clones are missing from TCRdb's copy, which holds only in-frame ones; the method was immunoSEQ multiplex PCR. The data show roughly 290,000 clones, 80% to 90% seen once. With 0 bases removed from V and 1 base from J, the gap between germline ends came to 6 bases. The CDR3 is 14 amino acids. Germline V gives CDR1 SGHNT, CDR2 YYREEE (reference sequence). This chain joins TRBV5-4 and TRBJ2-3; the D is unclear. The TCR comes from a woman aged 50 to 60 who had recovered from COVID-19. The sample was peripheral blood. In DNA form, the CDR3 reads TGTGCCAGCAGCTTGGCGCAGGGCACAGATACGCAGTATTTT. It yields the protein CASSLAQGTDTQYF.